This T cell receptor (beta chain) was recorded in a study of blood T cell repertoires in COVID-19. Study details: Acute and convalescent COVID-19 samples came from the United States, Italy and Spain. From T cells, B-cell-depleted T cells, or PBMCs came the material, which was cDNA or gDNA.

Methods used by the authors: Nucleated cell counts were estimated from reference gene primer amplification. The protocol was immunoSEQ multiplex PCR, while the TCRdb copy is restricted to in-frame clones and leaves out a portion. D and trimming were read from the DNA, whereas the V and J calls and clone size are those reported in that table. The sample holds 65,000 to 100,000 clones; 88% are singletons and the top ten take 4.8%. J gave up 3 bases and V 5 bases, and 6 bases lay outside the gene matches. This CDR3 has 14 residues. Germline CDR1 is SGHTA and CDR2 is FQGNSA. What was sequenced was peripheral blood. The chain has TRBV7-2 and TRBJ2-7; 8 bases are a match to TRBD2. This sequence originates from a woman of 80 years or more with acute or convalescent COVID-19. As DNA, the CDR3 is TGTGCCAGCAGCCTTAGCGGGGCTTTCTACGAGCAGTACTTC. The encoded protein is CASSLSGAFYEQYF.